A single sample gave rise to the 28 T cell receptor beta chains below, sequenced in a study of identical twins. Each CDR3 protein is one row after TCRdb ran MiXCR on the 5' RACE reads. The sample has about 720,000 distinct CDR3 sequences, over 8.5% seen once. The sample was also reused in another study, on yellow fever vaccine responses in identical twins.

Material for sequencing was PBMCs. The receptors come from a woman between 18 and 29 years old in good health.

This clonotype was picked up a small number of times. The chain carries TRBV7-9 and TRBJ1-1; D is ambiguous. Germline lookup yields CDR1 SEHNR and CDR2 FQNEAQ (reference sequence). This CDR3 region has 13 residues. V shed 3 bases and J shed 6 bases, with 11 bases lying between them. The CDR3 DNA reads TGTGCCAGCAGCTTTGAGGAGAGTTCTGAAGCTTTCTTT. This encodes CASSFEESSEAFF.

The gene calls are TRBV7-9 and TRBJ2-2, with D uncertain. Germline lookup yields CDR1 SEHNR and CDR2 FQNEAQ (reference sequence). The CDR3 runs to 12 residues. V was clipped by 5 bases and J by 10 bases, with 11 bases between them. CDR3 DNA: TGTGCCAGCAGCCTGAATGTAGTGGAGCTGTTTTTT. Translating it yields CASSLNVVELFF.

This clonotype has at least ten counts. This chain links TRBV5-1 with TRBJ2-2; possibly TRBD2 for D (5 bases). The length of the CDR3 is 13 residues. Looked up from germline, CDR1 is SGHRS and CDR2 is YFSETQ. With 0 bases removed from V and 7 bases from J, the gap between germline ends came to 7 bases. DNA of the CDR3: TGCGCCAGCAGCTTGGAAGCGGACGGGGAGCTGTTTTTT. Translating it yields CASSLEADGELFF.

The sample holds a few counts of this clonotype. The chain has TRBV5-8 and TRBJ2-2; 12 bases are shared with TRBD2. The CDR3 contains 17 residues. Germline trimming cut 0 bases from V and 5 bases from J; bases unmatched to any gene: 5. From germline, CDR1 is SGHTS and CDR2 YDEGEE. CDR3 residues: CASSLGLAGVGTGELFF. In nucleotides, the CDR3 is TGTGCCAGCAGCTTGGGACTAGCGGGAGTAGGAACCGGGGAGCTGTTTTTT.

This clonotype occurred many times. J is TRBJ1-2 and V is TRBV29-1; no firm D call. Germline CDR1 and CDR2: SQVTM and ANQGSEA. V was cut by 5 bases and J by 4 bases, with 11 bases left in between. This CDR3 contains 12 residues. The CDR3 region is CSVQRNLYGYTF. DNA for the CDR3: TGCAGCGTTCAGAGGAACCTCTATGGCTACACCTTC.

The chain employs TRBV6-5 and TRBJ2-2; 10 nucleotides match TRBD1. After removal of 2 bases from V and 6 bases from J, the junction contained 6 bases not matched to a gene. Per germline, CDR1 MNHEY and CDR2 SVGAGI. The CDR3 is 16 residues long. The CDR3, as DNA: TGTGCCAGCAGTTACCCAGCCGGACAGGGGGCCGGGGAGCTGTTTTTT. Its translation is CASSYPAGQGAGELFF.

This chain connects TRBV7-3 to TRBJ2-2, with 11 bases identical to TRBD2. Unmatched junction bases numbered 2, after V lost 2 bases and J lost 6 bases. The V gene's germline CDR1 is SGHTA and CDR2 FQGTGA. The CDR3 totals 15 residues. The chain's CDR3 is CASSLLLAGAGELFF. The CDR3 DNA reads as TGTGCCAGCAGCTTATTACTAGCGGGGGCCGGGGAGCTGTTTTTT.

This clonotype was picked up many times. J is TRBJ2-1 and V is TRBV9, with D perhaps assigned TRBD1 or TRBD2 (5 bases each). Germline CDR1 and CDR2: SGDLS and YYNGEE. V was pared by 3 bases and J by 7 bases, with 20 bases between. There are 16 residues in the CDR3. In DNA form, the CDR3 reads TGTGCCAGCAGCGCCTCGCCCGGGGCCTTGGGGAATGAGCAGTTCTTC. Amino acid sequence: CASSASPGALGNEQFF.

The gene calls are TRBV5-6 and TRBJ2-3, with D perhaps matching TRBD1 or TRBD2 (6 bases each). Trimming stripped 8 bases from V and 2 bases from J, with 15 bases between. The CDR3 is 14 residues long. Looked up from germline, CDR1 is SGHDT and CDR2 is YYEEEE. CDR3 in DNA: TGTGCCAGTGCCTTAGGGGGGTCCACAGATACGCAGTATTTT. This translates into CASALGGSTDTQYF.

This clonotype was seen a few times. The chain employs TRBV9 and TRBJ2-7, with D unclear. The V end lost 3 bases, the J end lost 7 bases, and 14 bases lay between the germline ends. CDR1 and CDR2 from the germline V gene are SGDLS and YYNGEE. The CDR3 runs 13 residues. For the CDR3, the DNA is TGTGCCAGCAGCGGCGGAAAAGAAGGGGAGCAGTACTTC. Translated, it gives CASSGGKEGEQYF.

V gene TRBV6-1 combines with J gene TRBJ1-4; the D is unclear. The CDR3 length is 13 residues. The germline CDR1 and CDR2 sequences are MNHNS and SASEGT. V shed 6 bases and J shed 7 bases, with 12 bases lying between them. DNA for the CDR3: TGTGCCAGCAGATCGTCGGGTTCTGAAAAACTGTTTTTT. It codes for CASRSSGSEKLFF.

This clonotype was seen only a few times. The chain recombines TRBV29-1 with TRBJ1-2; no firm D call. Germline lookup yields CDR1 SQVTM and CDR2 ANQGSEA. The CDR3 has 12 residues. V was pared by 6 bases and J by 7 bases, with 15 bases between. The CDR3 sequence: CSVQRGTGGYTF. In DNA, the CDR3 is TGCAGCGTCCAACGGGGTACCGGTGGCTACACCTTC. Full variable domain (missing parts from reference TRBV29-1 and TRBJ1-2): SAVISQKPSRDICQRGTSLTIQCQVDSQVTMMFWYRQQPGQSLTLIATANQGSEATYESGFVIDKFPISRPNLTFSTLTVSNMSPEDSSIYLCSVQRGTGGYTFGSGTRLTVV.

This clonotype has only a few counts. The V and J genes are TRBV12-3 or TRBV12-4 and TRBJ1-5; D might be TRBD1 (5 bases). This CDR3 contains 15 residues. V was cut by 3 bases and J by 4 bases, with 13 bases left in between. CDR3 protein: CASSFWGRSNQPQHF. The CDR3 nucleotides read TGTGCCAGCAGTTTCTGGGGCAGGAGTAATCAGCCCCAGCATTTT.

This sequence joins TRBV3-1 and TRBJ2-5; D unclear. CDR1 LGHDT and CDR2 YNNKEL come from the germline V gene (reference sequence). The CDR3 length is 15 residues. V lost 2 bases to trimming and J lost 1 base, with 11 bases between them. The CDR3 loop reads CASSQWRVGQETQYF. In nucleotides, the CDR3 is TGTGCCAGCAGCCAATGGCGCGTGGGCCAAGAGACCCAGTACTTC.

This clonotype was detected only a few times. The chain recombines TRBV21-1 with TRBJ2-3; TRBD1 is the table's D call, not checked against the DNA. TRBV21-1 is given as a pseudogene. The CDR3 is made up of 15 amino acids. CDR3 sequence (DNA): TGTGCCAGCAGCCCAGAACAGGGGCACAGGAATACGCAGTATTTT. Protein product: CASSPEQGHRNTQYF.

This sequence joins TRBV12-3 or TRBV12-4 and TRBJ2-2; D may correspond to TRBD1 or TRBD2 (5 bases each). The CDR3 has 17 amino acids. V lost 1 base, J lost 9 bases, and 21 bases lay in between. This CDR3 reads CASSLDPRDRPGRELFF. CDR3 sequence (DNA): TGTGCCAGCAGTTTAGACCCCCGGGACCGACCCGGGAGGGAGCTGTTTTTT.

This clonotype was seen a few times. The chain links TRBV6-2 or TRBV6-3 to TRBJ2-2; 7 nucleotides match TRBD2. The CDR3 runs 15 residues. V lost 7 bases and J lost 0; bases outside the gene matches: 5. CDR1 and CDR2 (germline): MNHEY, SVGEGT. This chain's CDR3 is CASTFGGANTGELFF. The CDR3 nucleotides read TGTGCCAGCACATTTGGGGGGGCGAACACCGGGGAGCTGTTTTTT.

This clonotype was found a few times. The rearrangement links TRBV7-9 to TRBJ2-1; TRBD1 is a possible D gene (5 bases). This CDR3 has 12 residues. CDR1 and CDR2 from the germline V gene are SEHNR and FQNEAQ (reference sequence). CDR3 protein: CATRVAYNEQFF. The DNA for the CDR3 is TGTGCTACCAGGGTAGCCTACAATGAGCAGTTCTTC.

This clonotype was detected many times. J is TRBJ2-5 and V is TRBV29-1; 9 bases match TRBD1. Germline loops: CDR1 SQVTM, CDR2 ANQGSEA. V was pared by 5 bases and J by 5 bases, with 6 bases of the junction left unmatched. This CDR3 comprises 13 residues. CDR3 residues: CSVFRTGEETQYF. The CDR3 DNA reads as TGCAGCGTTTTTAGGACAGGGGAGGAGACCCAGTACTTC.

The V gene is TRBV6-1, the J gene TRBJ2-1; 7 nucleotides align to TRBD1. With 6 bases clipped from V and 1 base from J, the junction kept 9 bases outside the gene matches. Germline CDR1 is MNHNS and CDR2 is SASEGT. The CDR3 extends over 16 amino acids. The CDR3 loop reads CASRRRQGRSYNEQFF. In nucleotides, the CDR3 is TGTGCCAGCAGGCGCAGACAGGGAAGGTCCTACAATGAGCAGTTCTTC.

The table lists this clonotype with a count of one. The genes are TRBV6-2 or TRBV6-3 and TRBJ2-1, with D unclear. Germline assignment: CDR1 MNHEY and CDR2 SVGEGT. This CDR3 comprises 12 residues. V was shortened by 8 bases and J by 8 bases, with 13 bases between the two germline ends. The CDR3 DNA is TGTGCCAGCCGCGACACGACGGATGAGCAGTTCTTC. Translation: CASRDTTDEQFF.

This clonotype was seen only a few times. The chain uses TRBV29-1 and TRBJ2-1; the D is unclear. Germline CDR1 is SQVTM and CDR2 is ANQGSEA. The ends were cut back, 6 bases at V and 5 bases at J, with 14 bases in the middle. This CDR3 spans 13 amino acids. CDR3 nucleotides: TGCAGCGTAGATTGGCAGAAAGACAATGAGCAGTTCTTC. The encoded protein is CSVDWQKDNEQFF.

The table lists this clonotype with many counts. V and J are TRBV25-1 and TRBJ2-7; D is unresolved. The CDR3 has 16 amino acids. Germline V CDR1 and CDR2: MGHDK, SYGVNS. Trimming removed 5 bases from V and 2 bases from J, with 19 bases in between. The CDR3 nucleotides are TGTGCCAGCAGTAAAGCCGGCAGGAGTGGAACCTACGAGCAGTACTTC. Translating gives CASSKAGRSGTYEQYF.

This clonotype was found a few times. CDR3 coding DNA: TGTGCCAGCAGCCCGGACAGGGGGCTTAACAATGAGCAGTTCTTC. It yields the protein CASSPDRGLNNEQFF. The chain couples TRBV5-5 to TRBJ2-1, with TRBD1 matching over 11 bases. The CDR3 runs to 15 residues. In germline, CDR1 is SGHKS, CDR2 YYEKEE (reference sequence). With 4 bases clipped from V and 5 bases from J, the junction kept 5 bases outside the gene matches. Drawing the rest from reference TRBV5-5 and TRBJ2-1, the complete variable domain is DAGVTQSPTHLIKTRGQQVTLRCSPISGHKSVSWYQQVLGQGPQFIFQYYEKEERGRGNFPDRFSARQFPNYSSELNVNALLLGDSALYLCASSPDRGLNNEQFFGPGTRLTVL.

This chain links TRBV7-9 with TRBJ1-4, with unresolved D. This CDR3 region has 15 residues. Germline CDR1 and CDR2: SEHNR and FQNEAQ (reference sequence). Trimming removed 2 bases from V and 4 bases from J, with 11 bases in between. CDR3 sequence reads: CASSLSWALNEKLFF. DNA of the CDR3: TGTGCCAGCAGCTTATCGTGGGCGCTTAATGAAAAACTGTTTTTT.

CDR3 in amino acids: CASSQGPSGGGYNEQFF. CDR3 DNA sequence: TGTGCCAGCAGCCAAGGGCCTAGCGGGGGGGGGTACAATGAGCAGTTCTTC. The chain carries TRBV4-2 and TRBJ2-1; TRBD2 aligns across 12 bases. CDR1 and CDR2 from the germline V gene are LGHNA and YNFKEQ. The V gene end was trimmed by 1 base and the J gene end by 4 bases; junction bases not matched to a gene: 5. This CDR3 has 17 residues.

This clonotype was recorded a few times. The chain employs TRBV19 and TRBJ2-1; D gene ambiguous. This CDR3 has 10 amino acids. The ends were cut back, 10 bases at V and 15 bases at J, with 16 bases in the middle. Germline V gives CDR1 LNHDA, CDR2 SQIVND (reference sequence). The CDR3 is CATRQDRMFF. The CDR3 nucleotides are TGTGCCACCCGCCAGGATAGGATGTTCTTC.

This clonotype appeared a few times. This chain connects TRBV15 to TRBJ2-5; D could derive from TRBD1 or TRBD2 (6 bases each). CDR1 is LNHNV and CDR2 is YYDKDF in the germline V gene (reference sequence). Trimming left V 0 bases short and J 4 bases short, with 9 bases between. There are 14 residues in the CDR3. The CDR3 here is CATSRDPGAETQYF. The CDR3 DNA reads as TGTGCCACCAGCAGAGATCCGGGGGCAGAGACCCAGTACTTC.